This TCR beta chain was sequenced for a study of T-cell reconstitution after alpha-beta-depleted transplantation in children. General study points: The authors attributed T-cell counts and diversity one year after transplant mostly to newly produced T cells.

Library preparation (for TCRbeta) was performed with unique molecular identifiers. One entry per CDR3 protein results from TCRdb running MiXCR on the PCR reads. Here the sample spans a few hundred thousand distinct CDR3 sequences, around 10% being singletons. Germline V gene lookup returns CDR1 SGHRS and CDR2 YFSETQ. The length of the CDR3 is 15 residues. Trimming took 0 bases from V and 5 from J, leaving 14 bases between them. This clonotype came up many times. The antigen remains undetermined. The genes are TRBV5-1 and TRBJ1-1; the D is unclear. The origin of this receptor is a male patient aged 2 to 9 who had a stem cell transplant for chronic granulomatous disease, so the T cells may come from the graft donor. This specimen consisted of peripheral blood, obtained 180 days after TCRalphabeta/CD19-depleted stem cell transplant. In DNA, the CDR3 is TGCGCCAGCAGCTTGGTCTCAGCGGCGAGGACTGAAGCTTTCTTT. Translated: CASSLVSAARTEAFF.